The present T cell receptor beta chain was sequenced within a study of blood T cell repertoires in COVID-19. As for the study in general: The United States, Italy and Spain supplied acute and convalescent COVID-19 samples.

The CDR3 is 14 amino acids. The ends lost 5 bases at V and 7 bases at J; junction bases unmatched: 8. Germline V gives CDR1 SGHNT, CDR2 YENEEA. Original methodology: The authors estimated nucleated cell counts from reference gene primer amplification. Only in-frame clones appear in the TCRdb table, and some are missing; sequencing was by immunoSEQ multiplex PCR. From that table come the V and J calls and clone size; the DNA was used to work out D and trimming. The table records around 100,000 clones, roughly 80% of them present only once. This clone was recorded once. Sample: peripheral blood. The clonotype was recovered from a man between 45 and 60 years old with active or convalescent COVID-19. V is TRBV11-3 and J is TRBJ2-3; 8 bases are shared with TRBD2. The chain's CDR3 is CASSPASGPYTQYF. The CDR3 DNA follows: TGTGCCAGCAGCCCCGCTAGCGGGCCATATACGCAGTATTTT.